Below, 2 T cell receptor beta chains from the same sample are listed, as sequenced in a study of T-cell memory formation after mild COVID-19. Each CDR3 protein is one row after TCRdb ran MiXCR on the 5' RACE reads. This sample has about 600,000 distinct CDR3 sequences; about 22% occur once, and the top ten carry roughly 8.3%. Sequenced sample: PBMCs or a T cell subset sorted from them (not recorded which). All receptors derive from an adult woman who had mild COVID-19 (a few samples of this study predate the infection). Cell type and time point are not known.

This clonotype was seen a handful of times. The rearrangement links TRBV11-2 to TRBJ2-1; 7 positions match TRBD1. Trimming took 1 base from V and 6 from J; bases not matched to a gene: 6. CDR1 is SGHAT and CDR2 is FQNNGV in the germline V gene. The CDR3 contains 15 residues. The CDR3 DNA reads TGTGCCAGCAGCTTAGGGGGACAGTTGACCAATGAGCAGTTCTTC. Translating gives CASSLGGQLTNEQFF.

This clonotype has ten or more counts. The genes are TRBV5-6 and TRBJ2-2, with unresolved D. This CDR3 region has 13 residues. Trimming shortened V by 1 base and J by 1 base, and 2 bases separated the two germline ends. The V gene's germline CDR1 is SGHDT and CDR2 YYEEEE. CDR3 sequence: CASSLKNTGELFF. CDR3 nucleotide sequence: TGTGCCAGCAGCTTGAAGAACACCGGGGAGCTGTTTTTT.